Each of the 18 T cell receptor beta chains below was sequenced from the same sample in a study of Ad26.COV2.S vaccination and SARS-CoV-2 variants. Assay used: immunoSEQ multiplex PCR; TCRdb lists only in-frame clones, some missing. The sample records some 180,000 clones, 87% being singletons. Here the sequenced sample was peripheral blood, taken after recovery from COVID-19. The receptors were sampled from a human donor who had recovered from COVID-19.

In this sample, this clone turned up a few times. The rearrangement uses TRBV5-3 and TRBJ2-1, with 11 nucleotides matching TRBD2. TRBV5-3 is reported as an ORF; its role is uncertain. V shed 3 bases and J 5 bases; nucleotides not matched to a gene: 4. The CDR3 contains 15 residues. This CDR3 is CARSSGTSGHNEQFF. The CDR3 region has the DNA TGTGCCAGAAGCTCCGGGACTAGCGGCCACAATGAGCAGTTCTTC.

This clone was observed a few times. The chain recombines TRBV30 with TRBJ1-6; no definite D call. The CDR3 has 12 amino acids. Trimming removed 3 bases at V and 13 bases at J, with 13 bases between. Germline V gives CDR1 GTSNPN, CDR2 SVGIG (reference sequence). This chain's CDR3 is CAWSGASVPLHF. The CDR3 DNA reads TGTGCCTGGAGCGGAGCCTCTGTTCCCCTCCACTTT.

The chain joins TRBV29-1 to TRBJ2-1, with D perhaps TRBD1 (6 bases). V dropped 6 bases and J dropped 12 bases, with 27 bases sitting between them. Germline V CDR1 and CDR2: SQVTM, ANQGSEA. The CDR3 consists of 15 residues. CDR3 DNA sequence: TGCAGCGTCGTACCGACAGGACCCGGTCCAATACCGCAGTTCTTC. Protein product: CSVVPTGPGPIPQFF.

The chain carries TRBV5-6 and TRBJ1-1; possible D gene TRBD1, 5 bases. Trimming cost V 1 base and J 0 bases, with 7 bases left between them. The germline gives CDR1 SGHDT, CDR2 YYEEEE. The CDR3 runs to 14 residues. CDR3 bases: TGTGCCAGCAGCTTGCAGGGCATGAACACTGAAGCTTTCTTT. Residues: CASSLQGMNTEAFF.

J is TRBJ2-3 and V is TRBV14; D might be TRBD1 (7 bases). CDR3 length: 17 amino acids. V lost 4 bases and J lost 2, with 19 bases in between. Germline CDR1 SGHDN, CDR2 FVKESK. This CDR3 is CASSPPGAGGTTDTQYF. The CDR3 DNA is TGTGCCAGCAGCCCGCCGGGGGCAGGGGGAACCACAGATACGCAGTATTTT.

This clone appeared a few times. The gene calls are TRBV6-5 and TRBJ1-2; 7 bases agree with TRBD1. The CDR3 totals 15 residues. Trimming cost V 6 bases and J 4 bases; bases outside gene matches: 11. In germline, CDR1 is MNHEY, CDR2 SVGAGI. The CDR3 protein is CASRKTGDILYGYTF. DNA for the CDR3: TGTGCCAGCAGAAAAACAGGGGACATCCTCTATGGCTACACCTTC.

The chain recombines TRBV6-5 with TRBJ2-3; 7 bases match TRBD1. V lost 4 bases and J lost 1; bases outside the gene matches: 8. The germline CDR1 and CDR2 sequences are MNHEY and SVGAGI. This CDR3 region has 16 residues. This CDR3 reads CASSFLDRVGTDTQYF. The DNA for the CDR3 is TGTGCCAGCAGTTTCCTTGACAGGGTGGGCACAGATACGCAGTATTTT.

The chain combines TRBV25-1 with TRBJ1-6; 7 nucleotides line up with TRBD1. The CDR3 contains 16 residues. The ends lost 8 bases at V and 0 bases at J; junction bases unmatched: 7. The germline CDR1 and CDR2 sequences are MGHDK and SYGVNS. This CDR3 reads CASSRAGGSYNSPLHF. The CDR3 DNA reads TGTGCCAGCTCCAGGGCAGGGGGCTCCTATAATTCACCCCTCCACTTT.

The chain uses TRBV12-3 or TRBV12-4 and TRBJ2-3; D remains ambiguous. V was clipped by 1 base and J by 6 bases, with 8 bases between them. The CDR3 has 13 amino acids. The CDR3 sequence: CASSLGGWDTQYF. Written as DNA, the CDR3 is TGTGCCAGCAGTTTAGGAGGTTGGGATACGCAGTATTTT.

The chain is built from TRBV12-3 or TRBV12-4 and TRBJ2-2, with D tentatively TRBD1 (6 bases). This CDR3 spans 13 amino acids. Trimming removed 5 bases at V and 5 bases at J, with 9 bases between. CDR3 in amino acids: CASSIQGTGELFF. DNA of the CDR3: TGTGCCAGCAGTATACAGGGAACCGGGGAGCTGTTTTTT.

The rearrangement links TRBV20-1 to TRBJ2-1, with 10 bases matching TRBD2. V shed 3 bases, J shed 1 base, and the junction held 6 bases outside the gene matches. Looked up from germline, CDR1 is DFQATT and CDR2 is SNEGSKA (reference sequence). The CDR3 length is 16 residues. The CDR3 DNA reads TGCAGTGCTAGTTCAGCGGGAGGGCCTTCCTACAATGAGCAGTTCTTC. This gives the protein CSASSAGGPSYNEQFF.

This clone was seen only a few times. The V and J genes are TRBV12-3 or TRBV12-4 and TRBJ1-2; TRBD1 aligns across 7 bases. The CDR3 runs to 13 residues. Germline trimming cut 6 bases from V and 3 bases from J; bases unmatched to any gene: 4. CDR3 in amino acids: CASRLQGDYGYTF. The DNA of the CDR3 is TGTGCCAGCAGACTGCAGGGGGACTATGGCTACACCTTC.

This clone was counted only a few times. The chain is built from TRBV4-1 and TRBJ1-2; 11 bases line up with TRBD1. Per germline, CDR1 MGHRA and CDR2 YSYEKL. CDR3 length: 16 residues. The V segment lost 4 bases and the J segment 6 bases; nucleotides outside the gene matches: 10. The CDR3 DNA reads TGCGCCAGCAGCCGGGTCACGGACAGGGGGCGAAATGGCTACACCTTC. This translates into CASSRVTDRGRNGYTF.

V usage is TRBV19 and J usage is TRBJ1-4, with D possibly matching TRBD1 (5 bases). V was pared by 5 bases and J by 2 bases, with 18 bases between. Germline CDR1 and CDR2: LNHDA and SQIVND (reference sequence). There are 17 residues in the CDR3. The CDR3 protein is CASSFSTSRVTNEKLFF. In nucleotides, the CDR3 is TGTGCCAGTAGTTTCTCGACGAGCAGGGTGACTAATGAAAAACTGTTTTTT.

The CDR3 coding sequence is TGTGCCACCTGGACAGGGGGTTACAATGAGCAGTTCTTC. It is translated as CATWTGGYNEQFF. V and J are TRBV19 and TRBJ2-1, with 10 bases aligning to TRBD1. With V trimmed by 10 bases and J by 4 bases, 4 bases remained unmatched. This CDR3 region has 13 residues. Per germline, CDR1 LNHDA and CDR2 SQIVND (reference sequence).

This clone has just one count. The rearrangement joins TRBV19 to TRBJ2-2; D gene unclear. CDR3 length: 17 amino acids. Germline V gene data show CDR1 as LNHDA and CDR2 as SQIVND (reference sequence). V was cut by 3 bases and J by 0 bases, with 14 bases left in between. The DNA for the CDR3 is TGTGCCAGTAGTATTGCAATCGCAGGCGCGAACACCGGGGAGCTGTTTTTT. It codes for CASSIAIAGANTGELFF.

The V and J genes are TRBV27 and TRBJ1-2; D unresolved. Germline V CDR1 and CDR2: MNHEY, SMNVEV (reference sequence). The length of the CDR3 is 14 residues. V lost 0 bases, J lost 2 bases, and 7 bases lay in between. CDR3 in amino acids: CASSLSQANYGYTF. The CDR3, as DNA: TGTGCCAGCAGTTTATCGCAGGCAAACTATGGCTACACCTTC.

The chain links TRBV2 to TRBJ2-3, with a possible D match to TRBD1 (5 bases). Per the germline V gene, CDR1 is SNHLY and CDR2 is FYNNEI. The V end was cut by 4 bases, the J end by 0 bases, with 14 bases between. This CDR3 spans 16 amino acids. CDR3 nucleotides: TGTGCCAGCAGTGGTAGTACAGGCCCGAGCACAGATACGCAGTATTTT. Protein sequence: CASSGSTGPSTDTQYF.